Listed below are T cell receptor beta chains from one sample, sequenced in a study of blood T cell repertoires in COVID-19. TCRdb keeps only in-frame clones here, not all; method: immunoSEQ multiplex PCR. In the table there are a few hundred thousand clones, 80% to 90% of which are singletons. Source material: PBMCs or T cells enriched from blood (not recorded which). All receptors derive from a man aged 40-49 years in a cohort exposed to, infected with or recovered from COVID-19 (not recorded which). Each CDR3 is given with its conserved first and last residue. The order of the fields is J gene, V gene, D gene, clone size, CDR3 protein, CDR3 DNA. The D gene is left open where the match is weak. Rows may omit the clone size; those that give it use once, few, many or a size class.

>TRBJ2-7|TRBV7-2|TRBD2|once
CASSLAGGNAYEQYF
TGTGCCAGCAGCTTAGCCGGGGGGAATGCCTACGAGCAGTACTTC
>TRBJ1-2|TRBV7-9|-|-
CASSLGGHTYGYTF
TGTGCCAGCAGCTTAGGCGGACATACCTATGGCTACACCTTC
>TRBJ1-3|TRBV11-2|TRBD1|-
CASSASGQPRSGNTIYF
TGTGCCAGCAGCGCATCGGGACAGCCCCGCTCTGGAAACACCATATATTTT
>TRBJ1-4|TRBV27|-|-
CASMTSGGLREKLFF
TGTGCCAGCATGACTTCAGGAGGGCTGCGGGAAAAACTGTTTTTT
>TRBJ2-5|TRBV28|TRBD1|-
CASRTTGRQTQYF
TGTGCCAGCAGGACGACAGGGCGGCAGACCCAGTACTTC
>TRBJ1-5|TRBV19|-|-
CASKQGSQPQHF
TGTGCCAGCAAACAGGGTTCTCAGCCCCAGCATTTT
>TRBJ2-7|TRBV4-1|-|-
CASSQDRRRQEEQYF
TGCGCCAGCAGCCAAGATCGGCGGAGACAGGAAGAGCAGTACTTC
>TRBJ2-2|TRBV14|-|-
CASSREVTGELFF
TGTGCCAGCAGCCGCGAAGTCACCGGGGAGCTGTTTTTT
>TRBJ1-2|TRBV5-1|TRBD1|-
CASSPTGIGGYTF
TGCGCCAGCAGCCCGACAGGGATTGGTGGCTACACCTTC
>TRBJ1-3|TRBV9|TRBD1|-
CASSARRQGAGNTIYF
TGTGCCAGCAGCGCAAGAAGACAGGGGGCTGGAAACACCATATATTTT
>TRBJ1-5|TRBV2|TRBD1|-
CASTDRERHQPQHF
TGTGCCAGCACCGACAGGGAGCGTCATCAGCCCCAGCATTTT
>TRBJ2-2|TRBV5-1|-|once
CASSLAGNTGELFF
TGCGCCAGCAGCTTAGCGGGGAACACCGGGGAGCTGTTTTTT
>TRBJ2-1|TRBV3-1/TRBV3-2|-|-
CASSLGGYNEQFF
TGTGCCAGCAGCCTCGGAGGGTACAATGAGCAGTTCTTC
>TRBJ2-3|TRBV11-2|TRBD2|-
CASSLLKTSGSTDTQYF
TGTGCCAGCAGCTTACTGAAGACTAGCGGTAGCACAGATACGCAGTATTTT
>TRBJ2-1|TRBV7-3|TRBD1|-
CASSVGQGGFKNEQFF
TGTGCCAGCAGCGTCGGACAGGGAGGTTTTAAGAATGAGCAGTTCTTC
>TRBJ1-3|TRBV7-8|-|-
CASSRQVTSGNTIYF
TGTGCCAGCAGCCGACAGGTCACCTCTGGAAACACCATATATTTT
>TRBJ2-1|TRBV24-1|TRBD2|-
CATSDPAGAGGPVGQFF
TGTGCCACCAGTGATCCCGCCGGGGCGGGAGGCCCCGTGGGGCAGTTCTTC
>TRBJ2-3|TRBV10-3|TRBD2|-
CAISVQRGASTSTDTQYF
TGTGCCATCAGTGTGCAGCGGGGGGCCTCTACTAGCACAGATACGCAGTATTTT
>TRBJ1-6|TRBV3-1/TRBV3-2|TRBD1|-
CASSQAGTGWSPLHF
TGTGCCAGCAGCCAAGCGGGGACAGGGTGGTCACCCCTCCACTTT
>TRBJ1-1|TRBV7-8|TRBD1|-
CASSSKPLDRGGEAFF
TGTGCCAGCAGCTCAAAACCCCTCGACAGGGGAGGAGAAGCTTTCTTT
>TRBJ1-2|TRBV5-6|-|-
CASSLQMTGTYGYTF
TGTGCCAGCAGCTTACAAATGACAGGCACCTATGGCTACACCTTC
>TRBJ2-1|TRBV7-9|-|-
CACDGVGEGYNEQFF
TGTGCCTGCGACGGGGTGGGAGAGGGCTACAATGAGCAGTTCTTC